This T cell receptor beta chain was captured in a study of blood T cells in healthy people across ages. This clonotype was observed a handful of times. Its antigen is not known. Sample-barcoded 5' priming and a J-beta primer mix drove a second PCR of 7 to 11 cycles. TCRdb processed the 5' RACE reads anew with MiXCR; each CDR3 protein has one entry. This sample has about 1.6 million distinct CDR3 sequences, with about 35% found just once. Germline CDR1 and CDR2: SQVTM and ANQGSEA. Trimming took 4 bases from V and 5 from J, leaving 14 bases between them. The CDR3 has 13 residues. Regarding the study as a whole: Naive CD4+ cells and diversity were both higher in long-lived donors than in aged donors.

The chain carries TRBV29-1 and TRBJ1-1, with D perhaps matching TRBD1 (5 bases). This TCR derives from a woman under 40 in good health. Sequenced sample: blood. The CDR3 bases are TGCAGCGTTGCCTTGACAGTTGAAACTGAAGCTTTCTTT. Its translation: CSVALTVETEAFF.